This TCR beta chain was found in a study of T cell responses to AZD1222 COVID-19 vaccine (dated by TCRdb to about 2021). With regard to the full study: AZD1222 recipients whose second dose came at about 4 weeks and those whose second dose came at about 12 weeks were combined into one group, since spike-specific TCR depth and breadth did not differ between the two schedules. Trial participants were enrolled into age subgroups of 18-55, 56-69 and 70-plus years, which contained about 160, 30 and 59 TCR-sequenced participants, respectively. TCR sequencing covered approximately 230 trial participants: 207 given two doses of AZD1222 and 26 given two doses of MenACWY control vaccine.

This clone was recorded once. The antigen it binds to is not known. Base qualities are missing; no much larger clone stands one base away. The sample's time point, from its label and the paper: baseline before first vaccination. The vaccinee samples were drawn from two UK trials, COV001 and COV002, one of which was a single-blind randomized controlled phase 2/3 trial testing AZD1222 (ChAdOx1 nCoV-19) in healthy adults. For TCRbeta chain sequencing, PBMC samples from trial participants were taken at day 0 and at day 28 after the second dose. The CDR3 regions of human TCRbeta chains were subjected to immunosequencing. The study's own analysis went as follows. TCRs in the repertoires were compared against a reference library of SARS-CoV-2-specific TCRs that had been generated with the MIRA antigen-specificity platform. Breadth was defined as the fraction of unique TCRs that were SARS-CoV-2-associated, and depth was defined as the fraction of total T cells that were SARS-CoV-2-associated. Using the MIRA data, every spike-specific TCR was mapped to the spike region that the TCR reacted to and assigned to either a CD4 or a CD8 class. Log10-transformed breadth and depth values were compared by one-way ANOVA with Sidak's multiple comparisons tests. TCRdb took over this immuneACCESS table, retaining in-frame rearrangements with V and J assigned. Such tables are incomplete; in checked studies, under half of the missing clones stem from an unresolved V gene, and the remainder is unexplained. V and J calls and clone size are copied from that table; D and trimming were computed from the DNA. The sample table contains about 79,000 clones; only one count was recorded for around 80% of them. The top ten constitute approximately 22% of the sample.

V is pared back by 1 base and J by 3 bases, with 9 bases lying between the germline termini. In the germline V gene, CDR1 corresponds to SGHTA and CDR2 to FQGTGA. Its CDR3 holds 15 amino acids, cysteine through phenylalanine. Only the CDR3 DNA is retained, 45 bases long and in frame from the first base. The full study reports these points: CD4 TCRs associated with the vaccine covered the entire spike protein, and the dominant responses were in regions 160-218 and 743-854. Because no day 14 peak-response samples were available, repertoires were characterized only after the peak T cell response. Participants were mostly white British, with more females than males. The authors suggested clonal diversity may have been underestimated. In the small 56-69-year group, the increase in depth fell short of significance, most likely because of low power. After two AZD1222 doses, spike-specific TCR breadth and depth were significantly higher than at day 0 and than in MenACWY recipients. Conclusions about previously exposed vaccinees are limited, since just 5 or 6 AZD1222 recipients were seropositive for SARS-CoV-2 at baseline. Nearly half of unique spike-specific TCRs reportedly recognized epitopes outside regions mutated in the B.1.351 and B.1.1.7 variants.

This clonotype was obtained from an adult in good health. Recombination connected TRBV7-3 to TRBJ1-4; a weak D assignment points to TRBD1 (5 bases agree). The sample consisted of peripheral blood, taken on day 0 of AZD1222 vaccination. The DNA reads TGTGCCAGCAGCTTAAGGGGACCCTCTAATGAAAAACTGTTTTTT. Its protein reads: CASSLRGPSNEKLFF. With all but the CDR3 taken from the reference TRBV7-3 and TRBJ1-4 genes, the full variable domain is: GAGVSQTPSNKVTEKGKYVELRCDPISGHTALYWYRQSLGQGPEFLIYFQGTGAADDSGLPNDRFFAVRPEGSVSTLKIQRTERGDSAVYLCASSLRGPSNEKLFFGSGTQLSVL.